This T cell receptor beta chain was sequenced for a study of blood T cell repertoires in COVID-19. Germline CDR1 is SGHKS and CDR2 is YYEKEE (reference sequence). Trimming took off 2 bases at V and 3 bases at J, with 9 bases between the two ends. The CDR3 spans 14 residues. The table came from immunoSEQ multiplex PCR; TCRdb's copy has only in-frame clones and leaves some out. The table shows fewer than 300,000 clones, with about 80% occurring only once. The sequenced sample consisted of peripheral blood. The chain carries TRBV5-5 and TRBJ1-5; D might be TRBD1 (5 bases). The TCR sequence derives from a woman of 80 years or more with acute or convalescent COVID-19. CDR3 region: CASSFGTVNQPQHF. In nucleotides, the CDR3 is TGTGCCAGCAGCTTCGGGACTGTCAATCAGCCCCAGCATTTT.